This TCR beta chain was sequenced for a study of T cells in Graves' hyperthyroidism and ophthalmopathy. Study findings and constraints: Progression to ophthalmopathy was predicted a median of 6.5 months early.

In making diagnoses, clinical symptoms, serum thyroxine and TRAb, thyroid ultrasound and orbital computed tomography were all used. Blood was obtained at the first hyperthyroidism diagnosis, which preceded any ophthalmopathy symptoms. The V end lost 8 bases, the J end lost 1 base, and 11 bases lay between the germline ends. Per the germline V gene, CDR1 is LNHDA and CDR2 is SQIVND (reference sequence). This CDR3 has 13 amino acids. On this clonotype itself: The antigen remains unidentified.

Template material for amplifying TCR beta CDR3 regions consisted of RNA transcripts. The HTBI primer set drove a first-round RT-PCR of the TCR CDR3. From the multiplex PCR reads, TCRdb called clonotypes with MiXCR, one entry per CDR3 protein. The sample includes fewer than 900,000 distinct CDR3 sequences, 15% to 20% of them seen just once. The sequenced sample was blood. The J gene is TRBJ1-2, the V gene TRBV19; D might be TRBD1 (5 bases). The TCR sequence derives from a woman aged 45-59 years with Graves' hyperthyroidism that later progressed to Graves' ophthalmopathy. CDR3 sequence: CASDAQGNYGYTF. CDR3 bases: TGTGCCAGTGACGCCCAGGGTAACTATGGCTACACCTTC.